A single sample is the source of the 27 T cell receptor beta chains below, sequenced in a study of T cell repertoires in aging, cancer and after chemotherapy. Amplification of TCR beta used genomic DNA extracted from peripheral blood. A mixed TRB-A/B primer pool amplified rearranged TRB by multiplex touch-down PCR. Each CDR3 protein is one row after TCRdb ran MiXCR on the multiplex PCR reads. The sample has roughly 3,500 distinct CDR3 sequences, 25% to 35% seen once. Sequencing was performed on blood. The receptor set was obtained from a human donor with a solid tumor.

In this sample, this clonotype turned up a few times. The chain is built from TRBV12-3 or TRBV12-4 and TRBJ1-4; 9 bases agree with TRBD1. This CDR3 region has 15 residues. J gave up 8 bases and V 2 bases, and 6 bases lay outside the gene matches. CDR3 in amino acids: CASSLLGQGGEKLFF. The CDR3 DNA follows: TGTGCCAGCAGTTTATTGGGACAGGGTGGGGAAAAACTGTTTTTT.

The chain has TRBV12-3 or TRBV12-4 and TRBJ1-2, with D maybe TRBD1 (6 bases). Trimming took off 3 bases at V and 6 bases at J, with 14 bases between the two ends. The length of the CDR3 is 14 residues. The CDR3 DNA follows: TGTGCCAGCAGTTTCATACTGGACAGTAATGGCTACACCTTC. Amino acid sequence: CASSFILDSNGYTF.

The sample holds a few counts of this clonotype. The rearrangement joins TRBV20-1 to TRBJ2-1; 13 bases agree with TRBD2. The CDR3 is 15 amino acids. After removal of 2 bases from V and 9 bases from J, the junction contained 7 bases not matched to a gene. CDR1 and CDR2 from the germline V gene are DFQATT and SNEGSKA (reference sequence). The CDR3 DNA sequence: TGCAGTGCTAGACAACCTACTAGCGGGAGGGGTGAGCAGTTCTTC. This encodes CSARQPTSGRGEQFF.

The V and J genes are TRBV4-2 and TRBJ1-3; D unresolved. Germline V gene sequence: CDR1 LGHNA, CDR2 YNFKEQ. The CDR3 sequence is 17 residues long. V was cut by 3 bases and J by 0 bases, with 15 bases left in between. In DNA form, the CDR3 reads TGTGCCAGCAGCCATCCGACGGAAAACCTCTCTGGAAACACCATATATTTT. Protein: CASSHPTENLSGNTIYF.

This clonotype was counted a few times. The gene calls are TRBV20-1 and TRBJ2-3; D possibly matches TRBD1 or TRBD2 (5 bases each). CDR1 and CDR2 from the germline V gene are DFQATT and SNEGSKA (reference sequence). Trimming took off 0 bases at V and 2 bases at J, with 12 bases between the two ends. The CDR3 has 15 residues. In nucleotides, the CDR3 is TGCAGTGCTAGAGATTGGGACCACCCCACAGATACGCAGTATTTT. This gives the protein CSARDWDHPTDTQYF.

The chain joins TRBV20-1 to TRBJ2-1; 9 nucleotides align to TRBD2. The CDR3 covers 17 residues. Germline loops: CDR1 DFQATT, CDR2 SNEGSKA (reference sequence). V shed 0 bases and J 4 bases; nucleotides not matched to a gene: 10. The CDR3 bases are TGCAGTGCTAGAGAGGTACAGCTAGCGGGGAATTACAATGAGCAGTTCTTC. Translated, it gives CSAREVQLAGNYNEQFF.

The chain recombines TRBV4-1 with TRBJ2-1; TRBD1 matches at 9 bases. The germline V gene encodes CDR1 MGHRA and CDR2 YSYEKL. The CDR3 has 14 residues. J gave up 6 bases and V 4 bases, and 4 bases lay outside the gene matches. The CDR3 nucleotides read TGCGCCAGCAGCCTCGGACAGGGGTCCAATGAGCAGTTCTTC. Translating gives CASSLGQGSNEQFF.

This chain connects TRBV7-9 to TRBJ1-2, with 7 bases identical to TRBD1. This CDR3 is 14 amino acids long. Germline loops: CDR1 SEHNR, CDR2 FQNEAQ (reference sequence). Trimming removed 4 bases from V and 8 bases from J; junction bases left unmatched: 10. CDR3: CASSSTGDAGGYTF. The CDR3 region has the DNA TGTGCCAGCAGCTCCACAGGGGATGCGGGGGGCTACACCTTC.

By proportion, this clonotype is large. The chain recombines TRBV6-4 with TRBJ1-3; 7 bases match TRBD1. CDR1 MRHNA and CDR2 SNTAGT come from the germline V gene. Germline trimming cut 2 bases from V and 5 bases from J; bases unmatched to any gene: 6. This CDR3 is 15 amino acids long. CDR3 protein: CASSDRGPVRNTIYF. The CDR3 DNA follows: TGTGCCAGCAGTGACAGGGGGCCGGTCCGAAACACCATATATTTT.

This clonotype was seen a few times. The CDR3 DNA is TGTGCCAGCACCCAACACAGGGGTACCGGGGAGCTGTTTTTT. It is translated as CASTQHRGTGELFF. The chain couples TRBV6-2 or TRBV6-3 to TRBJ2-2; 7 nucleotides line up with TRBD1. The CDR3 is made up of 14 amino acids. V dropped 7 bases and J dropped 5; count of bases not matched to a gene: 7. Germline V gene lookup returns CDR1 MNHEY and CDR2 SVGEGT.

The V call is TRBV5-1, the J call TRBJ1-3; 7 nucleotides match TRBD1. Germline-derived CDR1 and CDR2 are SGHRS and YFSETQ. Unmatched junction bases numbered 8, after V lost 5 bases and J lost 0 bases. CDR3 length: 16 residues. CDR3 in amino acids: CASRRTGAYSGNTIYF. CDR3 DNA: TGCGCCAGCAGGAGAACAGGGGCCTACTCTGGAAACACCATATATTTT.

This clonotype was observed a few times. The J gene is TRBJ1-5, the V gene TRBV12-3 or TRBV12-4; 8 bases fit TRBD1. The CDR3 has 13 amino acids. Trimming cost V 9 bases and J 4 bases; bases outside gene matches: 5. CDR3 residues: CASTTGGNQPQHF. The DNA of the CDR3 is TGTGCCAGTACCACAGGGGGAAATCAGCCCCAGCATTTT.

V and J are TRBV11-2 and TRBJ2-7; 7 nucleotides agree with TRBD1. Unmatched junction bases numbered 1, after V lost 1 base and J lost 1 base. CDR1 and CDR2 (germline): SGHAT, FQNNGV. The CDR3 consists of 14 residues. CDR3 coding DNA: TGTGCCAGCAGCTTAGGCAGGGGGTCCTACGAGCAGTACTTC. It yields the protein CASSLGRGSYEQYF.

This clonotype was counted only a few times. This sequence joins TRBV10-3 and TRBJ1-4; 7 bases agree with TRBD1. V gave up 4 bases and J gave up 4 bases; unmatched junction bases: 3. The CDR3 extends over 14 amino acids. Looked up from germline, CDR1 is ENHRY and CDR2 is SYGVKD. The CDR3 nucleotides are TGTGCCATCAGTGGGGGACAGCGTAATGAAAAACTGTTTTTT. Protein: CAISGGQRNEKLFF.

This clonotype counts as medium-sized. The rearrangement joins TRBV20-1 to TRBJ2-7; tentatively, D is TRBD2 (6 bases). CDR3 size: 12 residues. CDR1 is DFQATT and CDR2 is SNEGSKA in the germline V gene (reference sequence). The V end lost 5 bases, the J end lost 4 bases, and 12 bases lay between the germline ends. CDR3 loop: CSAPRREYEQYF. The CDR3 coding sequence is TGCAGTGCTCCAAGGAGGGAGTACGAGCAGTACTTC.

The chain has TRBV6-4 and TRBJ2-3; perhaps TRBD2 as D (7 bases). The CDR3 has 15 amino acids. Trimming shortened V by 3 bases and J by 0 bases, and 10 bases separated the two germline ends. Per the germline V gene, CDR1 is MRHNA and CDR2 is SNTAGT. Written as DNA, the CDR3 is TGTGCCAGCAGTGAGGGGGGGGCTAGCACAGATACGCAGTATTTT. Translating it yields CASSEGGASTDTQYF.

The DNA of the CDR3 is TGTGCCAGCAGTTACTCGAGTTATCAGCCCCAGCATTTT. This sequence encodes CASSYSSYQPQHF. The chain recombines TRBV6-2 or TRBV6-3 with TRBJ1-5; no clear D. V was pared by 0 bases and J by 5 bases, with 5 bases between. This CDR3 comprises 13 residues. CDR1 and CDR2 (germline): MNHEY, SVGEGT.

The chain recombines TRBV7-2 with TRBJ2-7; D may be TRBD1 (5 bases). Deletions cut 5 bases from V and 4 bases from J, with 15 bases between. Germline CDR1 and CDR2: SGHTA and FQGNSA. CDR3 length equals 14 residues. This CDR3 reads CASSQVQGPYEQYF. CDR3 nucleotide sequence: TGTGCCAGCAGCCAAGTGCAGGGTCCGTACGAGCAGTACTTC.

The chain combines TRBV5-1 with TRBJ1-2; D gene ambiguous. The V end was cut by 1 base, the J end by 6 bases, with 13 bases between. This CDR3 is 14 amino acids long. The germline V gene has CDR1 SGHRS and CDR2 YFSETQ. The CDR3 protein is CASSLKATGDGYTF. Written as DNA, the CDR3 is TGCGCCAGCAGCTTGAAGGCGACCGGGGATGGCTACACCTTC.

Concerning this clonotype: Mismatch with germline at one junction end may stem from a read error. This rearrangement joins TRBV6-5 to TRBJ2-4; D is ambiguous. The CDR3 covers 13 residues. Per germline, CDR1 MNHEY and CDR2 SVGAGI. CDR3 bases: TGTGCCAGCAGTCCGGACCCGCGAAACATTCAGAACTTC. Translation: CASSPDPRNIQNF.

The chain is built from TRBV9 and TRBJ1-1, with a tentative D call TRBD1 (6 bases). Trimming took 7 bases from V and 1 from J, leaving 11 bases between them. Germline V gives CDR1 SGDLS, CDR2 YYNGEE. The CDR3 totals 13 residues. In DNA form, the CDR3 reads TGTGCCAGCGCTCCGGGACAGAACACTGAAGCTTTCTTT. It translates to CASAPGQNTEAFF.

Regarding this clonotype: Lacking the conserved final phenylalanine or tryptophan, this CDR3 likely reflects a read error. The V call is TRBV20-1, the J call TRBJ1-6, with D uncertain. Trimming pared 3 bases from V and 7 bases from J, leaving 16 bases between. CDR1 is DFQATT, CDR2 SNEGSKA, per germline (reference sequence). The CDR3 covers 15 residues. CDR3 sequence (DNA): TGCAGTGCTAGGGTAGCGAACCTCGGGAATTCACCCCTCCACTCT. Translation: CSARVANLGNSPLHS.

This clonotype was observed a few times. The rearrangement joins TRBV6-2 or TRBV6-3 to TRBJ2-2, with 8 bases fitting TRBD1. The junction had 8 bases not matched to a gene; V was cut back by 5 bases and J by 6 bases. The CDR3 has 15 residues. Germline V CDR1 and CDR2: MNHEY, SVGEGT. The CDR3 protein is CASSIQGDGAGELFF. The CDR3 coding sequence is TGTGCCAGCAGTATACAGGGGGATGGCGCCGGGGAGCTGTTTTTT.

The chain joins TRBV7-2 to TRBJ1-2, with D maybe TRBD1 (6 bases). CDR3 length: 12 residues. The V and J ends lost 5 bases and 6 bases respectively, with 10 bases between them. Germline CDR1 reads SGHTA; CDR2 reads FQGNSA. CDR3 nucleotides: TGTGCCAGCAGCGTTAACAGGGATGGCTACACCTTC. Encoded protein: CASSVNRDGYTF.

The chain recombines TRBV28 with TRBJ2-7, with TRBD1 matching over 8 bases. The CDR3 runs 15 residues. Germline V gives CDR1 MDHEN, CDR2 SYDVKM. V was clipped by 7 bases and J by 6 bases; unmatched bases: 14. The CDR3 region is CASNNPWTGSLEQYF. In nucleotides, the CDR3 is TGTGCCAGCAACAATCCATGGACAGGGAGCCTCGAGCAGTACTTC. The full variable domain, completed using reference TRBV28 and TRBJ2-7, is DVKVTQSSRYLVKRTGEKVFLECVQDMDHENMFWYRQDPGLGLRLIYFSYDVKMKEKGDIPEGYSVSREKKERFSLILESASTNQTSMYLCASNNPWTGSLEQYFGPGTRLTVT.

The chain combines TRBV15 with TRBJ1-1; TRBD1 agrees at 10 bases. The germline V gene has CDR1 LNHNV and CDR2 YYDKDF (reference sequence). V shed 3 bases and J 1 base; nucleotides not matched to a gene: 2. The CDR3 has 15 residues. The CDR3 loop is CATSSRDRGNTEAFF. DNA of the CDR3: TGTGCCACCAGCAGCCGGGACAGGGGGAACACTGAAGCTTTCTTT.

The table lists this clonotype with a few counts. The gene calls are TRBV20-1 and TRBJ1-1; possible D gene TRBD1, 5 bases. V was clipped by 4 bases and J by 1 base, with 10 bases between them. Germline CDR1 is DFQATT and CDR2 is SNEGSKA (reference sequence). This CDR3 region has 13 residues. The CDR3: CSAIYRGNTEAFF. Written as DNA, the CDR3 is TGCAGTGCTATTTATAGGGGGAACACTGAAGCTTTCTTT.